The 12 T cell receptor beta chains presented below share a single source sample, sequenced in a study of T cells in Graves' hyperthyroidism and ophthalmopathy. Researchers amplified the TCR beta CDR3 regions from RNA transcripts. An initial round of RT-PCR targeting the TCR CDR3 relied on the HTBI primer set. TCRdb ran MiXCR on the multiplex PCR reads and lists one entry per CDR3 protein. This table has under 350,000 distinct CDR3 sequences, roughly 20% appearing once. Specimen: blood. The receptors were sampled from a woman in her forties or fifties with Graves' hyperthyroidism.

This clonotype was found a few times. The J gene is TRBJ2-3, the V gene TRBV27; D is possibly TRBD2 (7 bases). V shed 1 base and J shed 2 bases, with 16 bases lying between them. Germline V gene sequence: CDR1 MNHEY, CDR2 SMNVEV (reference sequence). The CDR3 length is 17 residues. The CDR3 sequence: CASSLLHLGGLTDTQYF. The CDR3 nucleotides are TGTGCCAGCAGTTTATTGCACCTCGGGGGGCTCACAGATACGCAGTATTTT.

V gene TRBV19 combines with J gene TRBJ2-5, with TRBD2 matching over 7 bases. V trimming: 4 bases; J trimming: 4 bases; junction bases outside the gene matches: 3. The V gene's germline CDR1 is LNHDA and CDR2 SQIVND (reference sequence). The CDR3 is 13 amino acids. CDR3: CASSTGTTETQYF. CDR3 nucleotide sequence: TGTGCCAGTAGTACCGGGACTACAGAGACCCAGTACTTC. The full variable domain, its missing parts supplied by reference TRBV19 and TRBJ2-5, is DGGITQSPKYLFRKEGQNVTLSCEQNLNHDAMYWYRQDPGQGLRLIYYSQIVNDFQKGDIAEGYSVSREKKESFPLTVTSAQKNPTAFYLCASSTGTTETQYFGPGTRLLVL.

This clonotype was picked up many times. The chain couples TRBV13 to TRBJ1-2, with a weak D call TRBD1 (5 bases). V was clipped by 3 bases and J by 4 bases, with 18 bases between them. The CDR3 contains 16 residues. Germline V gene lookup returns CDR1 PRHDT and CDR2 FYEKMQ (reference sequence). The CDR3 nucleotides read TGTGCCAGCAGCTTGCGTAAAAGGGGATCGACCTATGGCTACACCTTC. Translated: CASSLRKRGSTYGYTF.

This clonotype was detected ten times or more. CDR3 nucleotide sequence: TGTGCCAGCAGCTTAGGAGCGGGGGGGTTGACAGATACGCAGTATTTT. Translated: CASSLGAGGLTDTQYF. The rearrangement uses TRBV11-2 and TRBJ2-3; 10 positions agree with TRBD2. The CDR3 totals 16 residues. Germline V gene lookup returns CDR1 SGHAT and CDR2 FQNNGV. V shed 1 base, J shed 3 bases, and the junction held 4 bases outside the gene matches.

The CDR3 DNA reads as TGTGCCAGCAGCGTAGGAGGAGTACTTTTGGACACCGGGGAGCTGTTTTTT. Translated: CASSVGGVLLDTGELFF. This chain links TRBV9 with TRBJ2-2; unclear D gene. Germline lookup yields CDR1 SGDLS and CDR2 YYNGEE. The length of the CDR3 is 17 residues. Trimming removed 0 bases from V and 3 bases from J, with 15 bases in between.

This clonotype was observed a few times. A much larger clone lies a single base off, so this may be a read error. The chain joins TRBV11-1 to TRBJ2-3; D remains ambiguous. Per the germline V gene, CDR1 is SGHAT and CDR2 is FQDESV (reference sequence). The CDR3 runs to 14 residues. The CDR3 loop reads CVSSLARTLDTQYF. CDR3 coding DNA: TGTGTCAGCAGCTTAGCCAGGACCCTGGATACGCAGTATTTT.

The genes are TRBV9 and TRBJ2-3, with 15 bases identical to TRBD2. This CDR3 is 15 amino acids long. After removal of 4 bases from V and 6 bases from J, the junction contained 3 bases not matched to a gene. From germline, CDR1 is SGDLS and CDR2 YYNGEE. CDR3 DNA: TGTGCCAGCAGCACCGGACTAGCGGGGGGGGATACGCAGTATTTT. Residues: CASSTGLAGGDTQYF.

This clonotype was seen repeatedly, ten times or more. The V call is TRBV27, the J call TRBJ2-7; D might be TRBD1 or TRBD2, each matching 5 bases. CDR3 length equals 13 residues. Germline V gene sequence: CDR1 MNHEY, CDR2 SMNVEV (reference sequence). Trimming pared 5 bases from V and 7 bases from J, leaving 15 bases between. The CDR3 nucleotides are TGTGCCAGCAGTCCGATGATGAGGGGTGAGCAGTACTTC. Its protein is CASSPMMRGEQYF.

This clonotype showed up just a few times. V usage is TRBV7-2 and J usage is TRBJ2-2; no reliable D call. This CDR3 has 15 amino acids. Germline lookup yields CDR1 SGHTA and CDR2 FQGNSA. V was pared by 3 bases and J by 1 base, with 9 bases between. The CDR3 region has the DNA TGTGCCAGCAGCTTTGGGTTCGGGAACACCGGGGAGCTGTTTTTT. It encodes CASSFGFGNTGELFF.

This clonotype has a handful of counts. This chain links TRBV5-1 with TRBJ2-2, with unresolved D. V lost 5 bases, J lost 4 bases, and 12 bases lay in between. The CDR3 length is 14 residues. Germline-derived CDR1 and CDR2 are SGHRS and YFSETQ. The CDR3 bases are TGCGCCAGCAGTCCCGGCTCGGCCACCGGGGAGCTGTTTTTT. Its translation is CASSPGSATGELFF. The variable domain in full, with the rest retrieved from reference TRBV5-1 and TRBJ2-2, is KAGVTQTPRYLIKTRGQQVTLSCSPISGHRSVSWYQQTPGQGLQFLFEYFSETQRNKGNFPGRFSGRQFSNSRSEMNVSTLELGDSALYLCASSPGSATGELFFGEGSRLTVL.

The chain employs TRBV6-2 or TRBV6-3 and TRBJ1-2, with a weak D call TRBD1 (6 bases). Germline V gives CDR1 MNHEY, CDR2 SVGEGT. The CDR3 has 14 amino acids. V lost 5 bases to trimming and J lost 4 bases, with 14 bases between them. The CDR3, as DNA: TGTGCCAGCAGTCCTCGGGACACCTCCTATGGCTACACCTTC. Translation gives CASSPRDTSYGYTF.

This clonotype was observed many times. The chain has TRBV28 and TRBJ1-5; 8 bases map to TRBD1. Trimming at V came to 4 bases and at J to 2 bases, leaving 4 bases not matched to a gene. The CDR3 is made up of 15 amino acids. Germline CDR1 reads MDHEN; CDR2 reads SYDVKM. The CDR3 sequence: CASSSGGEGNQPQHF. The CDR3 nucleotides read TGTGCCAGCAGTTCAGGGGGCGAGGGCAATCAGCCCCAGCATTTT.